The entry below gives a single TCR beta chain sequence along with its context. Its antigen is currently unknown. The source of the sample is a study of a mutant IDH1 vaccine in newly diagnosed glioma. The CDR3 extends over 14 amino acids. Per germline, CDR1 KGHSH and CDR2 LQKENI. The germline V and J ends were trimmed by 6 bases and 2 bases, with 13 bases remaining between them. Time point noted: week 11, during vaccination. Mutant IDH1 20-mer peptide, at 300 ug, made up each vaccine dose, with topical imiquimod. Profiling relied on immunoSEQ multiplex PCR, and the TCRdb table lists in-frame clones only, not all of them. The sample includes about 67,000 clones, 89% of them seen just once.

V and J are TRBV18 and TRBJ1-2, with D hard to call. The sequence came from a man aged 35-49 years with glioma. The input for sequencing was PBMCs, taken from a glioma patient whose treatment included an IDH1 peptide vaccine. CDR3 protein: CASSPRTDNYGYTF. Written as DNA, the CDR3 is TGTGCCAGCTCGCCCCGGACGGACAACTATGGCTACACCTTC.